This T cell receptor (beta chain) appears in the sequencing data of a study of OX40 agonist ivuxolimab in advanced cancers. Produced via immunoSEQ multiplex PCR; TCRdb's table is partial and in-frame only. The top ten clones hold more than 1.5% of a sample with 55,000 to 70,000 clones, 85% to 90% of them seen once. Germline V gene data show CDR1 as MNHEY and CDR2 as SVGAGI. V was clipped by 5 bases and J by 6 bases, with 17 bases between them. CDR3 length: 14 amino acids. This chain connects TRBV6-5 to TRBJ2-7, with D possibly being TRBD2 (5 bases). This clonotype originated in an adult with an advanced solid tumor such as melanoma, head and neck, liver or kidney cancer. Here the sequenced sample was CD4+ or CD8+ T cells sorted from blood, taken in a trial of the OX40 agonist ivuxolimab. CDR3 DNA sequence: TGTGCCAGCAGTGACGGAGGTAATAGGGTCGAGCAGTACTTC. Its translation is CASSDGGNRVEQYF.